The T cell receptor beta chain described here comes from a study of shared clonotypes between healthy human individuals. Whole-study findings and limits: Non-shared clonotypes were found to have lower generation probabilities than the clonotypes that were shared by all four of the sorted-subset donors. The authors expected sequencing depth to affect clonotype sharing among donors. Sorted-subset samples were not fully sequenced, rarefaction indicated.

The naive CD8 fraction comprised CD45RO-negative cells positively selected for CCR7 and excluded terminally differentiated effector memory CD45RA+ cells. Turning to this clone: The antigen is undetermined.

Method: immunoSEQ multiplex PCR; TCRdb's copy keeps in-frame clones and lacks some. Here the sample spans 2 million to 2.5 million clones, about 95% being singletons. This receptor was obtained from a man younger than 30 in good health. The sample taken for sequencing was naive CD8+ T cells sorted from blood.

CDR3 sequence reads: CASSLSGYPPAVTQYF. Written as DNA, the CDR3 is TGTGCCAGCAGCTTGTCGGGCTATCCACCAGCCGTTACGCAGTATTTT. The rearrangement joins TRBV5-8 to TRBJ2-3; D gene unclear. The CDR3 runs 16 residues. The germline V gene has CDR1 SGHTS and CDR2 YDEGEE. The ends were cut back, 1 base at V and 8 bases at J, with 20 bases in the middle. Using reference TRBV5-8 and TRBJ2-3 for the parts outside the CDR3, the full variable domain is EAGVTQSPTHLIKTRGQQATLRCSPISGHTSVYWYQQALGLGLQFLLWYDEGEERNRGNFPPRFSGRQFPNYSSELNVNALELEDSALYLCASSLSGYPPAVTQYFGPGTRLTVL.